These 14 T cell receptor beta chains share one sample of origin, sequenced in a study of blood T cell repertoires in COVID-19. TCRdb keeps only in-frame clones here, not all; method: immunoSEQ multiplex PCR. This sample has almost 65,000 clones, with over 75% found just once. Specimen: peripheral blood. These TCRs come from a woman in her sixties or seventies with COVID-19, enrolled during active disease.

The chain couples TRBV5-6 to TRBJ2-7; D is unclear. Germline CDR1 is SGHDT and CDR2 is YYEEEE. V was clipped by 2 bases and J by 3 bases, with 3 bases between them. The CDR3 has 11 residues. The CDR3 reads CASSFSYEQYF. The CDR3 DNA reads TGTGCCAGCAGCTTCAGCTACGAGCAGTACTTC.

This clone was seen only once. V usage is TRBV18 and J usage is TRBJ2-3; TRBD2 is a possible D gene (6 bases). The germline gives CDR1 KGHSH, CDR2 LQKENI. V was clipped by 0 bases and J by 1 base, with 8 bases between them. The CDR3 extends over 15 amino acids. CDR3 in amino acids: CASSPPLAGTDTQYF. CDR3 sequence (DNA): TGTGCCAGCTCACCACCACTAGCTGGCACAGATACGCAGTATTTT.

The J gene is TRBJ2-7, the V gene TRBV27; the match to TRBD1 covers 8 bases. Losses at the gene ends were 3 bases for V and 5 bases for J; bases not matched to a gene: 6. The CDR3 sequence is 14 residues long. Germline V gene data show CDR1 as MNHEY and CDR2 as SMNVEV (reference sequence). The CDR3 DNA sequence: TGTGCCAGCAGTTTGGACAGGGTGACTCACGAGCAGTACTTC. Its translation is CASSLDRVTHEQYF.

The chain couples TRBV19 to TRBJ1-6; D unresolved. The length of the CDR3 is 14 residues. Trimming shortened V by 3 bases and J by 5 bases, and 8 bases separated the two germline ends. CDR1 and CDR2 (germline): LNHDA, SQIVND (reference sequence). The CDR3 bases are TGTGCCAGTAGTATCGCAGGCGATAATTCACCCCTCCACTTT. This sequence encodes CASSIAGDNSPLHF.

This chain links TRBV15 with TRBJ1-3; D call uncertain. Germline V gives CDR1 LNHNV, CDR2 YYDKDF (reference sequence). The V gene lost 0 bases and the J gene lost 0 bases, with 6 bases spanning the gap. The CDR3 has 15 amino acids. The CDR3 region has the DNA TGTGCCACCAGCAGAGACCCTTTCTCTGGAAACACCATATATTTT. This sequence encodes CATSRDPFSGNTIYF.

This clone has just a few counts. The CDR3 region is CASSVGGQGAQETQYF. Here the CDR3 DNA reads TGTGCCAGCAGCGTAGGCGGCCAGGGGGCGCAAGAGACCCAGTACTTC. The chain is built from TRBV9 and TRBJ2-5, with TRBD1 matching over 8 bases. V was pared by 0 bases and J by 2 bases, with 6 bases of the junction left unmatched. The germline CDR1 and CDR2 sequences are SGDLS and YYNGEE. The CDR3 loop spans 16 amino acids.

The chain employs TRBV7-2 and TRBJ2-7; TRBD1 matches 9 bases. CDR3 length: 16 amino acids. V lost 2 bases to trimming and J lost 3 bases; unmatched junction nucleotides: 8. From germline, CDR1 is SGHTA and CDR2 FQGNSA. The CDR3 loop is CASSLQAPGQGYEQYF. The CDR3 region has the DNA TGTGCCAGCAGCTTACAAGCCCCGGGACAGGGCTACGAGCAGTACTTC.

The chain recombines TRBV11-2 with TRBJ2-7; 7 nucleotides align to TRBD2. This CDR3 is built from 15 residues. Germline CDR1 and CDR2: SGHAT and FQNNGV. V lost 5 bases, J lost 7 bases, and 14 bases stayed unmatched. The CDR3: CASSNEGSGFGEQYF. The CDR3 coding sequence is TGTGCCAGCAGCAACGAGGGTAGCGGGTTTGGTGAGCAGTACTTC.

This clone was detected only a few times. J is TRBJ1-5 and V is TRBV7-8; 8 bases fit TRBD1. CDR1 SGHVS and CDR2 FQNEAQ come from the germline V gene. The CDR3 length is 14 residues. Germline trimming cut 5 bases from V and 6 bases from J; bases unmatched to any gene: 6. CDR3 region: CASSPQGAVQPQHF. In DNA, the CDR3 is TGTGCCAGCAGCCCTCAGGGGGCTGTTCAGCCCCAGCATTTT.

This CDR3 is CASGSQIAGQFF. CDR3 bases: TGCGCCAGCGGCTCGCAGATAGCGGGTCAGTTCTTC. The chain has TRBV10-1 and TRBJ2-1; 7 bases map to TRBD2. CDR1 is WNHNN and CDR2 is SYGVQD in the germline V gene (reference sequence). V shed 8 bases and J 13 bases; nucleotides not matched to a gene: 11. This CDR3 comprises 12 residues.

There are a few counts of this clone. The gene calls are TRBV3-1 (or the pseudogene TRBV3-2) and TRBJ1-1; no reliable D call. Germline V gene data show CDR1 as LGHDT and CDR2 as YNNKEL (reference sequence). V dropped 1 base and J dropped 4 bases, with 10 bases sitting between them. This CDR3 region has 14 residues. In DNA, the CDR3 is TGTGCCAGCAGCCAAGTTTCGGTCTCCACTGAAGCTTTCTTT. It is translated as CASSQVSVSTEAFF.

V is TRBV9 and J is TRBJ1-5; possible D gene TRBD1, 5 bases. Germline V gene lookup returns CDR1 SGDLS and CDR2 YYNGEE. Trimming took 5 bases from V and 1 from J, leaving 10 bases between them. CDR3 length: 14 amino acids. For the CDR3, the DNA is TGTGCCAGCAGAAGGGAGGGGAGCAATCAGCCCCAGCATTTT. Amino acid sequence: CASRREGSNQPQHF.

V is TRBV7-2 and J is TRBJ1-1, with TRBD1 matching 9 bases. Germline values: CDR1 SGHTA, CDR2 FQGNSA. The CDR3 is 14 amino acids. The trim removed 7 bases at V and 5 bases at J, leaving 8 bases unmatched. The DNA for the CDR3 is TGTGCCAGCATCTCTGGACAGGGGAAGACTGAAGCTTTCTTT. Translating gives CASISGQGKTEAFF.

The rearrangement links TRBV3-1 (or the pseudogene TRBV3-2) to TRBJ2-1, with unresolved D. V was shortened by 3 bases and J by 1 base, with 7 bases between the two germline ends. Germline V gene lookup returns CDR1 LGHDT and CDR2 YNNKEL (reference sequence). The CDR3 length is 14 residues. The CDR3 sequence is CASSQGLSYNEQFF. As DNA, the CDR3 is TGTGCCAGCAGCCAGGGCTTGTCCTACAATGAGCAGTTCTTC.